This TCR beta chain was identified in a study of CD8 T cells in Susac syndrome. TEMRA cells underwent FACS enrichment and CD8+ and CD4+ T cells underwent negative isolation. The junction had 3 bases not matched to a gene; V was cut back by 7 bases and J by 2 bases. This CDR3 comprises 15 residues. The V gene's germline CDR1 is MDHEN and CDR2 SYDVKM. A quantity of about 0.45 to 1 ug RNA underwent reverse transcription using random hexamers. TCRdb independently ran MiXCR on the immunoSEQ multiplex PCR reads; one entry per CDR3 protein. The sample lists a few hundred thousand distinct CDR3 sequences, 89% occurring once.

The TCR sequence derives from a human donor with multiple sclerosis. Sequencing used CD8+ T cells from PBMCs. V gene TRBV28 combines with J gene TRBJ2-3, with TRBD2 matching over 13 bases. The chain's CDR3 is CASIGTSGNTDTQYF. In nucleotides, the CDR3 is TGTGCCAGCATAGGGACTAGCGGGAACACAGATACGCAGTATTTT. Drawing the rest from reference TRBV28 and TRBJ2-3, the complete variable domain is DVKVTQSSRYLVKRTGEKVFLECVQDMDHENMFWYRQDPGLGLRLIYFSYDVKMKEKGDIPEGYSVSREKKERFSLILESASTNQTSMYLCASIGTSGNTDTQYFGPGTRLTVL.